This TCR beta chain derives from a study of regulatory T cells in long-lasting Graves disease. Study-level findings and limits: Public clonotype sharing was higher in persistent than newly diagnosed patients.

The CDR3 extends over 13 amino acids. The V gene lost 9 bases and the J gene lost 4 bases, with 15 bases spanning the gap. Arm-PCR of CDR3 regions and iRepertoire HTBI primers were used to build TCR beta libraries. Per the original data handling: Identification across samples found more than 55 TRBV and around 15 TRBJ segments. TCRdb independently ran MiXCR on the multiplex PCR reads; one entry per CDR3 protein. These V and J calls rely on TCRdb rather than the paper's analysis. The sample carries roughly 510,000 distinct CDR3 sequences, roughly 16% recorded once. Time point here: newly diagnosed GD, antithyroid drugs for less than 3 months. With RNA extracted from PBMCs as input, the TCR library was made. This clonotype was detected many times. Its cognate antigen is unknown. These data were likewise used in another study, on T cells in Graves' hyperthyroidism and ophthalmopathy.

Sequenced here: peripheral blood mononuclear cells (PBMCs), sampled at new diagnosis, from a patient treated with antithyroid drugs. The chain carries TRBV12-3 or TRBV12-4 and TRBJ1-1; unclear D gene. The source is a man between 18 and 29 years old with Graves disease. The CDR3 reads CASINMGGTEAFF. Here the CDR3 DNA reads TGTGCCAGTATCAACATGGGAGGCACTGAAGCTTTCTTT.